This entry lists 22 T cell receptor beta chains sequenced from one sample in a study of monozygotic twins with inflammatory bowel disease. TCRdb reanalyzed the 5' RACE reads and collapses them to one entry per CDR3 protein, without DNA. The sample totals roughly 200,000 distinct CDR3 sequences; its top ten clones hold under 8.5%. The sample was blood. The receptor set was obtained from a human donor with ulcerative colitis or Crohn's disease, or a healthy co-twin of an affected twin (not recorded which).

The chain recombines TRBV15 with TRBJ1-2; lacking DNA, the TRBD1 call made by TCRdb goes unchecked. This CDR3 contains 12 residues. Germline V gene data show CDR1 as LNHNV and CDR2 as YYDKDF (reference sequence). CDR3 amino acids: CATSPGSDGYTF.

The chain couples TRBV7-2 to TRBJ2-7; TCRdb names TRBD1, which stays unverified in the absence of DNA. CDR1 is SGHTA, CDR2 FQGNSA, per germline. The CDR3 runs 14 residues. CDR3 amino acids: CASSPRRNVYEQYF. The full variable domain, completed using reference TRBV7-2 and TRBJ2-7, is GAGVSQSPSNKVTEKGKDVELRCDPISGHTALYWYRQSLGQGLEFLIYFQGNSAPDKSGLPSDRFSAERTGGSVSTLTIQRTQQEDSAVYLCASSPRRNVYEQYFGPGTRLTVT.

The chain has TRBV5-1 and TRBJ2-2. This CDR3 region has 16 residues. Per the germline V gene, CDR1 is SGHRS and CDR2 is YFSETQ. This CDR3 is CASSLGHVANTGELFF.

V is TRBV28 and J is TRBJ1-5. The CDR3 contains 14 residues. The germline CDR1 and CDR2 sequences are MDHEN and SYDVKM. This CDR3 reads CASSSADVNQPQHF.

The chain recombines TRBV18 with TRBJ1-5; there is no DNA to check the TCRdb D call of TRBD1. Germline values: CDR1 KGHSH, CDR2 LQKENI. The CDR3 runs 13 residues. This CDR3 is CASSGSPNQPQHF.

This rearrangement joins TRBV12-3 or TRBV12-4 to TRBJ2-2; TCRdb's D call of TRBD1 is untestable without DNA. The CDR3 contains 16 residues. The CDR3: CASSSQTASNTGELFF.

The chain couples TRBV20-1 to TRBJ2-7; TCRdb reports TRBD1, a call that lacks DNA to check it against. Germline-derived CDR1 and CDR2 are DFQATT and SNEGSKA (reference sequence). CDR3 length equals 14 residues. CDR3 loop: CSASSGTGRFEQYF.

The CDR3 reads CASSLGQGGGYGYTF. The chain has TRBV11-2 and TRBJ1-2. Germline values: CDR1 SGHAT, CDR2 FQNNGV. The CDR3 runs to 15 residues.

This chain's CDR3 is CSVERRGSSYGYTF. The chain links TRBV29-1 to TRBJ1-2. The germline gives CDR1 SQVTM, CDR2 ANQGSEA. This CDR3 spans 14 amino acids.

The J gene is TRBJ2-3, the V gene TRBV19; the TCRdb D gene call, TRBD1, has no DNA to confirm it. The germline CDR1 and CDR2 sequences are LNHDA and SQIVND (reference sequence). This CDR3 is built from 13 residues. This CDR3 is CASSIAHEGTQYF.

The gene calls are TRBV20-1 and TRBJ1-6; with no DNA, the TCRdb D assignment of TRBD1 cannot be verified. Looked up from germline, CDR1 is DFQATT and CDR2 is SNEGSKA (reference sequence). The length of the CDR3 is 15 residues. This chain's CDR3 is CSAKDRGPVNSPLHF.

The chain recombines TRBV11-3 with TRBJ1-1. CDR1 is SGHNT and CDR2 is YENEEA in the germline V gene. CDR3 size: 13 residues. CDR3 sequence reads: CASSLVWQSEAFF.

The chain has TRBV18 and TRBJ2-5; the D call of TRBD1 rests on TCRdb alone, since no DNA is present to check it. The germline V gene encodes CDR1 KGHSH and CDR2 LQKENI. The CDR3 length is 13 residues. The CDR3 loop is CASSPGQQETQYF.

The chain combines TRBV6-1 with TRBJ2-7; TCRdb names TRBD1, which stays unverified in the absence of DNA. This CDR3 is built from 14 residues. The germline V gene encodes CDR1 MNHNS and CDR2 SASEGT. Here the CDR3 reads CASIPPGTGGEQYF.

This chain links TRBV7-8 with TRBJ2-7; TCRdb reports TRBD1, a call that lacks DNA to check it against. The germline CDR1 and CDR2 sequences are SGHVS and FQNEAQ. The CDR3 covers 16 residues. The CDR3 sequence: CASSLGYRDGSYEQYF.

The genes are TRBV5-5 and TRBJ2-2. CDR3 size: 14 residues. Germline CDR1 and CDR2: SGHKS and YYEKEE (reference sequence). The CDR3 reads CASSPLPNTGELFF.

The chain joins TRBV29-1 to TRBJ1-5. The CDR3 spans 12 residues. Germline lookup yields CDR1 SQVTM and CDR2 ANQGSEA. CDR3 sequence reads: CSVGNSGQPQHF.

This rearrangement joins TRBV10-3 to TRBJ2-3; the TCRdb call, TRBD1, lacks DNA for checking. The germline CDR1 and CDR2 sequences are ENHRY and SYGVKD. The CDR3 totals 16 residues. CDR3 protein: CAISPKGGTSTDTQYF.

The chain carries TRBV29-1 and TRBJ2-7; the TCRdb D gene call, TRBD1, has no DNA to confirm it. This CDR3 has 16 residues. Germline CDR1 SQVTM, CDR2 ANQGSEA. CDR3 sequence: CSARGGRDTTSYEQYF.

This chain connects TRBV10-3 to TRBJ2-5. This CDR3 comprises 11 residues. In germline, CDR1 is ENHRY, CDR2 SYGVKD. The CDR3: CAISESGRTVF.

This chain joins TRBV9 and TRBJ1-2; TCRdb gives TRBD1 as the D gene, but with no DNA this cannot be confirmed. This CDR3 spans 15 amino acids. Germline values: CDR1 SGDLS, CDR2 YYNGEE. The CDR3: CASSVATGGAYGYTF.

The chain couples TRBV2 to TRBJ1-5; TCRdb's D gene call, TRBD1, goes unchecked for lack of DNA. There are 13 residues in the CDR3. Germline lookup yields CDR1 SNHLY and CDR2 FYNNEI. The CDR3 spells CASRSQENQPQHF.